This TCR beta chain was found in a study of OX40 agonist ivuxolimab in advanced cancers. Study-level background: Participants, about 83% male, averaged approximately 56 years of age, ranging from roughly 20 to 79. Study-wide points: Clonal expansion from baseline to week 6 occurred in both CD4+ and CD8+ T cells.

Clones were sequenced by immunoSEQ multiplex PCR, and TCRdb holds only the in-frame ones, with some missing. The sample yields some 73,000 clones, approximately 83% seen once. Autoimmune disease history or systemic immunosuppression disqualified patients. V was shortened by 10 bases and J by 8 bases, with 21 bases between the two germline ends. CDR1 SNHLY and CDR2 FYNNEI come from the germline V gene. This CDR3 has 14 amino acids. As concerns this clone: What it binds is not known.

The clonotype was recovered from an adult with an advanced solid tumor such as melanoma, head and neck, liver or kidney cancer. The rearrangement uses TRBV2 and TRBJ1-3, with D hard to call. The starting material was CD4+ or CD8+ T cells sorted from blood, obtained in a trial of the OX40 agonist ivuxolimab. The CDR3 nucleotides are TGTGCCATACCATTACAGTTAAAACCGGACACCATATATTTT. Translating gives CAIPLQLKPDTIYF.